These T cell receptor beta chains were read from a single sample in a study of response to subunit inactivated influenza vaccine. MiXCR, run by TCRdb on the RT-PCR reads, gives a single entry per CDR3 protein. The table records approximately 500,000 distinct CDR3 sequences, about an eighth of them present only once. The input for sequencing was PBMCs from blood, taken roughly 47 days after vaccination. The origin of the receptors is a man between 50 and 59 years old who received an inactivated influenza vaccine. Each CDR3 is given with its conserved first and last residue. A D gene is named only where the DNA matches it firmly. Clone sizes are given selectively: once, few, many, or a class where the clone is expanded.

j_call,clone_size,v_call,d_call,cdr3_nt,cdr3_aa
TRBJ2-1,few,TRBV4-2,-,TGTGCCAGCAGCCAAGGGGGGGCAGGGGCCTACAATGAGCAGTTCTTC,CASSQGGAGAYNEQFF
TRBJ2-2,-,TRBV5-6,TRBD2,TGTGCCAGCAGCTTGCTGGCTAGCGGGAAGAACACCGGGGAGCTGTTTTTT,CASSLLASGKNTGELFF
TRBJ1-5,few,TRBV20-1,-,TGCAGTGCTACCTCCAAAGCAGGGAACAATCAGCCCCAGCATTTT,CSATSKAGNNQPQHF
TRBJ1-1,few,TRBV4-1,-,TGCGCCAGCAGCCAATCCACAGGTGGATGGACTGAAGCTTTCTTT,CASSQSTGGWTEAFF
TRBJ2-2,many,TRBV5-6,TRBD1,TGTGCCAGCAGCCCGGACAGGACCGGGGAGCTGTTTTTT,CASSPDRTGELFF
TRBJ1-5,-,TRBV28,-,TGTGCCAGCAAGAATAGCAATCAGCCCCAGCATTTT,CASKNSNQPQHF
TRBJ2-1,many,TRBV24-1,-,TGTGCCACCGGGACACGGGCATTCTATGAGCAGTTCTTC,CATGTRAFYEQFF
TRBJ2-1,many,TRBV29-1,-,TGCAGCGCCGCAAGAGGCGATGAGCAGTTCTTC,CSAARGDEQFF
TRBJ2-7,few,TRBV20-1,TRBD1,TGCAGTGCTCGAATACCGGGACAGTCCTACGAGCAGTACTTC,CSARIPGQSYEQYF
TRBJ1-3,-,TRBV29-1,-,TGCAGCGCTGAGACCTATTCTGGAAACACCATATATTTT,CSAETYSGNTIYF
TRBJ2-1,-,TRBV2,TRBD2,TGTGCCAGCAGTGGCACTAGCGGGAGGTATGGTGAGCAGTTCTTC,CASSGTSGRYGEQFF
TRBJ1-4,many,TRBV12-3/TRBV12-4,TRBD1,TGTGCCAGCAGGCCAACAGGGGGCCCTAATGAAAAACTGTTTTTT,CASRPTGGPNEKLFF
TRBJ1-4,once,TRBV4-1,-,TGCGCCAGCAGCCAAGATGAAGGCAGGGTTAAAGAAAAACTGTTTTTT,CASSQDEGRVKEKLFF
TRBJ2-1,few,TRBV29-1,TRBD2,TGCAGCGTTGAAGATGTCGGGCGGGGGGCCTACAATGAGCAGTTCTTC,CSVEDVGRGAYNEQFF
TRBJ2-7,-,TRBV10-3,-,TGTGCCATCAGTGATGAGGGAGTTTATTCCTACGAGCAGTACTTC,CAISDEGVYSYEQYF